This passage covers 17 T cell receptor beta chains from one sample sequenced in a study of blood T cell repertoires in COVID-19. The table came from immunoSEQ multiplex PCR; TCRdb's copy has only in-frame clones and leaves some out. Here the sample spans approximately 200,000 clones, roughly 88% being singletons. What was sequenced was PBMCs or T cells enriched from blood (not recorded which). These receptors originate from a woman under 40 who had recovered from COVID-19.

Comments on this clone: The same CDR3 is also encoded by other DNA sequences in this sample. This chain uses TRBV9 with TRBJ2-3; no definite D call. V dropped 0 bases and J dropped 0 bases, with 5 bases sitting between them. The CDR3 runs 14 residues. Germline CDR1 and CDR2: SGDLS and YYNGEE. CDR3: CASSVGGSTDTQYF. CDR3 sequence (DNA): TGTGCCAGCAGCGTAGGAGGAAGCACAGATACGCAGTATTTT.

This clone was found once. This chain joins TRBV5-3 and TRBJ1-1, with no clear D. TRBV5-3 is an open reading frame, and its role is uncertain. The CDR3 sequence is 14 residues long. Trimming pared 4 bases from V and 3 bases from J, leaving 13 bases between. This CDR3 is CARSQSRPDTEAFF. The CDR3 DNA reads TGTGCCAGAAGCCAGAGCAGGCCGGACACTGAAGCTTTCTTT.

The chain recombines TRBV5-4 with TRBJ1-3; 10 bases fit TRBD1. The V gene end was trimmed by 6 bases and the J gene end by 3 bases; junction bases not matched to a gene: 9. The CDR3 sequence is 16 residues long. CDR1 and CDR2 (germline): SGHNT, YYREEE (reference sequence). Written as DNA, the CDR3 is TGTGCCAGCACCCAACGACAGGGGGCTGGTGGAAACACCATATATTTT. Protein product: CASTQRQGAGGNTIYF.

CDR3 loop: CASSEPGAGDTEAFF. The CDR3 nucleotides are TGTGCCAGCAGTGAACCAGGGGCCGGGGACACTGAAGCTTTCTTT. The V call is TRBV6-1, the J call TRBJ1-1, with D maybe TRBD1 (6 bases). V gave up 2 bases and J gave up 3 bases, with 13 bases separating them. The CDR3 length is 15 residues. Germline loops: CDR1 MNHNS, CDR2 SASEGT.

Only one count was recorded for this clone. J is TRBJ1-4 and V is TRBV7-9; D unresolved. This CDR3 contains 16 residues. Trimming took 5 bases from V and 0 from J, leaving 13 bases between them. From germline, CDR1 is SEHNR and CDR2 FQNEAQ (reference sequence). CDR3 sequence (DNA): TGTGCCAGCAGCCCATCCGGGTCGGCAACTAATGAAAAACTGTTTTTT. Residues: CASSPSGSATNEKLFF. The entire variable domain, with the rest obtained from reference TRBV7-9 and TRBJ1-4, is as follows: DTGVSQNPRHKITKRGQNVTFRCDPISEHNRLYWYRQTLGQGPEFLTYFQNEAQLEKSRLLSDRFSAERPKGSFSTLEIQRTEQGDSAMYLCASSPSGSATNEKLFFGSGTQLSVL.

The rearrangement joins TRBV5-6 to TRBJ2-3, with 10 bases matching TRBD2. This CDR3 is 15 amino acids long. With V trimmed by 4 bases and J by 0 bases, 2 bases remained unmatched. Germline lookup yields CDR1 SGHDT and CDR2 YYEEEE. The CDR3: CASSTTSGSTDTQYF. The CDR3 DNA follows: TGTGCCAGCAGCACGACTAGCGGGAGCACAGATACGCAGTATTTT.

This chain joins TRBV28 and TRBJ1-2; perhaps TRBD1 as D (6 bases). Trimming stripped 1 base from V and 8 bases from J, with 23 bases between. The CDR3 covers 17 residues. Germline CDR1 reads MDHEN; CDR2 reads SYDVKM. The CDR3 coding sequence is TGTGCCAGCAGTTTATACACCGCAGCAGGGGTCTCGGGAGGCTACACCTTC. It yields the protein CASSLYTAAGVSGGYTF.

The V call is TRBV5-4, the J call TRBJ2-7, with a tentative D call TRBD2 (5 bases). V dropped 5 bases and J dropped 5 bases, with 8 bases sitting between them. Germline CDR1 is SGHNT and CDR2 is YYREEE (reference sequence). The CDR3 has 11 residues. The CDR3 bases are TGTGCCAGCAGTAGCGAAGACGAGCAGTACTTC. It yields the protein CASSSEDEQYF.

J is TRBJ1-3 and V is TRBV5-4; the D is unclear. The CDR3 covers 13 residues. V was clipped by 1 base and J by 6 bases, with 8 bases between them. Germline V gene lookup returns CDR1 SGHNT and CDR2 YYREEE (reference sequence). CDR3 in amino acids: CASSLYDKNTIYF. The CDR3 nucleotides are TGTGCCAGCAGCTTGTATGACAAAAACACCATATATTTT.

The chain has TRBV11-2 and TRBJ2-4, with a tentative D call TRBD2 (7 bases). This CDR3 has 13 residues. V was cut by 1 base and J by 8 bases, with 9 bases left in between. Germline V gene lookup returns CDR1 SGHAT and CDR2 FQNNGV. The CDR3 sequence is CASSLGGGDIQYF. Written as DNA, the CDR3 is TGTGCCAGCAGCTTAGGAGGGGGGGACATTCAGTACTTC.

The chain employs TRBV3-1 (or the pseudogene TRBV3-2) and TRBJ2-3, with 10 positions matching TRBD2. Trimming cost V 0 bases and J 4 bases; bases outside gene matches: 4. Germline assignment: CDR1 LGHDT and CDR2 YNNKEL (reference sequence). The CDR3 covers 16 residues. CDR3: CASSQDRAGGADTQYF. The CDR3 nucleotides read TGTGCCAGCAGCCAAGATAGAGCGGGAGGGGCAGATACGCAGTATTTT.

This chain joins TRBV7-2 and TRBJ1-1; D is perhaps TRBD1 (5 bases). The CDR3 is 13 residues long. In germline, CDR1 is SGHTA, CDR2 FQGNSA. Trimming took off 4 bases at V and 5 bases at J, with 11 bases between the two ends. CDR3 nucleotide sequence: TGTGCCAGCAGCTGGCAGGGAGGAACTGAAGCTTTCTTT. As protein: CASSWQGGTEAFF.

This clone was found a few times. The CDR3 region has the DNA TGCGCCAGCAGATCCGGACAGGTAGTGGATGAAAAACTGTTTTTT. Protein product: CASRSGQVVDEKLFF. The V and J genes are TRBV5-1 and TRBJ1-4, with 7 nucleotides matching TRBD1. Trimming removed 5 bases from V and 6 bases from J; junction bases left unmatched: 10. The CDR3 runs to 15 residues. Per the germline V gene, CDR1 is SGHRS and CDR2 is YFSETQ. The full variable domain, with the rest looked up from reference TRBV5-1 and TRBJ1-4, is KAGVTQTPRYLIKTRGQQVTLSCSPISGHRSVSWYQQTPGQGLQFLFEYFSETQRNKGNFPGRFSGRQFSNSRSEMNVSTLELGDSALYLCASRSGQVVDEKLFFGSGTQLSVL.

V is TRBV7-2 and J is TRBJ2-2, with 9 bases matching TRBD2. Germline CDR1 reads SGHTA; CDR2 reads FQGNSA. The CDR3 has 16 residues. The trim removed 3 bases at V and 4 bases at J, leaving 6 bases unmatched. This chain's CDR3 is CASSFAGGVTTGELFF. The CDR3 DNA follows: TGTGCCAGCAGCTTTGCGGGAGGGGTAACCACCGGGGAGCTGTTTTTT.

V gene TRBV29-1 combines with J gene TRBJ2-7; D perhaps matches TRBD1 (6 bases). V was clipped by 1 base and J by 2 bases, with 12 bases between them. The CDR3 extends over 14 amino acids. Germline V lookup: CDR1 SQVTM, CDR2 ANQGSEA. The CDR3 DNA follows: TGCAGCGTTGAAGTGAAGGACAGAGCCTACGAGCAGTACTTC. Encoded protein: CSVEVKDRAYEQYF.

J is TRBJ2-1 and V is TRBV18, with TRBD1 as a possible D gene (6 bases). Germline CDR1 KGHSH, CDR2 LQKENI. The length of the CDR3 is 13 residues. Trimming cost V 4 bases and J 5 bases, with 9 bases left between them. The CDR3 reads CASSRGTNNEQFF. CDR3 DNA sequence: TGTGCCAGCTCACGAGGGACAAACAATGAGCAGTTCTTC.

The chain has TRBV6-6 and TRBJ1-1, with D maybe TRBD1 (5 bases). Germline CDR1 and CDR2: MNHNY and SVGAGI (reference sequence). This CDR3 spans 12 amino acids. The DNA for the CDR3 is TGTGTCCAGCATAGGGGCCACACTGAAGCTTTCTTT. Translating gives CVQHRGHTEAFF.